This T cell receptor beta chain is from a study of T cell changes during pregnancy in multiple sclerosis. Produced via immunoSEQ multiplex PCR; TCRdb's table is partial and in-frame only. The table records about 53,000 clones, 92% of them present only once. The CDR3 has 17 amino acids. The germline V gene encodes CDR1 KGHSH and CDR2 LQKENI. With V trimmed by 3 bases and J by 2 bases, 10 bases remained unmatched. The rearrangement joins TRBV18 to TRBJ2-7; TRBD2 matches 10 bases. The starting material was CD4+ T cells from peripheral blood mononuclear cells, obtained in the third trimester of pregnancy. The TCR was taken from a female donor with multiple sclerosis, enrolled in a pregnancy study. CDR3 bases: TGTGCCAGCTCACCCCTCGTTCTAGCGGGGGATGCCTACGAGCAGTACTTC. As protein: CASSPLVLAGDAYEQYF.